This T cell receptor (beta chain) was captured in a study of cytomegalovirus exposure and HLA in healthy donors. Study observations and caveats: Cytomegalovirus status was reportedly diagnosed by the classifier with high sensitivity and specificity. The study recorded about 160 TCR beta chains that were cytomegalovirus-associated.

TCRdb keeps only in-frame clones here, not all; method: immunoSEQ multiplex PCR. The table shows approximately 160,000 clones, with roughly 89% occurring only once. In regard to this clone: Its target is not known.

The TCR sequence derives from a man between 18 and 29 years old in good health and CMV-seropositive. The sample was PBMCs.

For the CDR3, the DNA is TGTGCCAGCAGCGTAGGGACAGGGGGCTACAATGAGCAGTTCTTC. Its translation: CASSVGTGGYNEQFF. V gene TRBV9 combines with J gene TRBJ2-1; 10 bases are shared with TRBD1. This CDR3 comprises 15 residues. Germline V CDR1 and CDR2: SGDLS, YYNGEE. V lost 0 bases to trimming and J lost 3 bases; unmatched junction nucleotides: 0.